Listed here are 8 T cell receptor beta chains from one sample, sequenced in a study of blood T cell repertoires in COVID-19. Libraries were prepared by immunoSEQ multiplex PCR; TCRdb keeps only in-frame clonotypes and omits some of them. There are some 230,000 clones in the sample; 70% to 90% occur only once, and just under 1% lies in the top ten. Sequencing was performed on peripheral blood. These receptors were taken from a man aged 35-49 years with acute or convalescent COVID-19.

The chain is built from TRBV5-4 and TRBJ2-1, with 10 bases fitting TRBD2. Germline V gives CDR1 SGHNT, CDR2 YYREEE (reference sequence). The CDR3 has 15 amino acids. V shed 4 bases, J shed 3 bases, and the junction held 4 bases outside the gene matches. CDR3 residues: CASSKRTSGYNEQFF. CDR3 nucleotide sequence: TGTGCCAGCAGCAAAAGGACTAGCGGCTACAATGAGCAGTTCTTC.

V gene TRBV19 combines with J gene TRBJ2-2; 7 bases align to TRBD1. The CDR3 extends over 13 amino acids. V dropped 10 bases and J dropped 7; count of bases not matched to a gene: 9. Germline lookup yields CDR1 LNHDA and CDR2 SQIVND (reference sequence). CDR3: CATRDRGVGELFF. CDR3 DNA sequence: TGTGCCACCCGGGACAGAGGGGTCGGGGAGCTGTTTTTT.

The genes are TRBV6-5 and TRBJ2-1; 8 nucleotides line up with TRBD2. Germline lookup yields CDR1 MNHEY and CDR2 SVGAGI. The V gene end was trimmed by 6 bases and the J gene end by 10 bases; junction bases not matched to a gene: 5. CDR3 length: 12 residues. The CDR3 DNA is TGTGCCAGCAGAAGGTCTAGCGGGGAGCAGTTCTTC. Translating gives CASRRSSGEQFF.

The genes are TRBV5-4 and TRBJ2-3; D ambiguous. The V and J ends lost 0 bases and 5 bases respectively, with 4 bases between them. In germline, CDR1 is SGHNT, CDR2 YYREEE (reference sequence). The CDR3 spans 12 residues. CDR3 protein: CASSLGRDTQYF. CDR3 nucleotides: TGTGCCAGCAGCTTGGGGAGAGATACGCAGTATTTT.

The chain links TRBV24-1 to TRBJ2-5, with D maybe TRBD1 (6 bases). The CDR3 consists of 16 residues. Germline V CDR1 and CDR2: KGHDR, SFDVKD. Trimming took 2 bases from V and 2 from J, leaving 14 bases between them. In DNA, the CDR3 is TGTGCCACCAGTGATTCCCGGACAGTCCTACAAGAGACCCAGTACTTC. Its protein product is CATSDSRTVLQETQYF.

The V call is TRBV5-6, the J call TRBJ1-6; TRBD1 is a possible D gene (5 bases). CDR1 and CDR2 (germline): SGHDT, YYEEEE. The CDR3 runs to 15 residues. The V and J ends lost 4 bases and 7 bases respectively, with 15 bases between them. The CDR3 sequence is CASSVTRVGNSPLHF. The CDR3 bases are TGTGCCAGCAGCGTTACCAGGGTGGGGAATTCACCCCTCCACTTT.

This rearrangement joins TRBV15 to TRBJ2-5; 8 bases line up with TRBD2. The CDR3 has 16 residues. With V trimmed by 2 bases and J by 1 base, 6 bases remained unmatched. Germline CDR1 reads LNHNV; CDR2 reads YYDKDF (reference sequence). This CDR3 is CATSRKAGDPQETQYF. DNA for the CDR3: TGTGCCACCAGCAGAAAAGCGGGGGATCCCCAAGAGACCCAGTACTTC.

The gene calls are TRBV7-9 and TRBJ1-2; a weak D match, TRBD1 (6 bases). The CDR3 runs to 16 residues. Germline CDR1 is SEHNR and CDR2 is FQNEAQ (reference sequence). With 5 bases removed from V and 1 base from J, the gap between germline ends came to 17 bases. Written as DNA, the CDR3 is TGTGCCAGCAGCCCTTTGGGGGCAGGGCTTAACTATGGCTACACCTTC. It encodes CASSPLGAGLNYGYTF.